This T cell receptor beta chain was documented in a study of blood T cell repertoires in COVID-19. For the study at large: Specimens from acute and convalescent COVID-19 originated in the United States, Italy and Spain. PBMCs, B-cell-depleted T cells, or T cells provided the cDNA or gDNA that made up the material.

As originally analysed: By means of reference gene primer amplification, nucleated cell counts were estimated. Method: immunoSEQ multiplex PCR; TCRdb's copy keeps in-frame clones and lacks some. The V and J calls and clone size come from that table; D and trimming were worked out from the DNA. The sample shows 250,000 to 300,000 clones, approximately 80% of them seen only once. The V gene end was trimmed by 1 base and the J gene end by 6 bases; junction bases not matched to a gene: 8. The germline V gene encodes CDR1 SGHAT and CDR2 FQNNGV. The CDR3 totals 15 residues. Material: peripheral blood. The V gene is TRBV11-2, the J gene TRBJ1-1; 7 bases match TRBD1. The TCR comes from an older woman with active or convalescent COVID-19. The CDR3 region is CASSLGVRGLPEAFF. CDR3 bases: TGTGCCAGCAGCTTAGGCGTTAGGGGGCTGCCTGAAGCTTTCTTT.